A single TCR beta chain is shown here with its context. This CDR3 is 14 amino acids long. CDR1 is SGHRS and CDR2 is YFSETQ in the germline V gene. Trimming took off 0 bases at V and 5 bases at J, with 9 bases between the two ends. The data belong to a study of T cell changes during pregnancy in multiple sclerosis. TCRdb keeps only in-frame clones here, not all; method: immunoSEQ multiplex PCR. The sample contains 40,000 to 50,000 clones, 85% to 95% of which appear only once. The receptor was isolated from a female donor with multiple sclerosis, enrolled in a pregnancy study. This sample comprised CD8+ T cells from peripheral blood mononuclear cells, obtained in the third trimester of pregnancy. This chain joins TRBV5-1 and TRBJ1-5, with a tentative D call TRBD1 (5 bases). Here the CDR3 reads CASSLAGGHQPQHF. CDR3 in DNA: TGCGCCAGCAGCTTGGCGGGGGGTCATCAGCCCCAGCATTTT.